One sample yielded the 18 T cell receptor beta chains listed below, sequenced in a study of T cells in Graves' hyperthyroidism and ophthalmopathy. TCR beta CDR3 sequences were amplified from RNA transcripts. HTBI primers drove first-round RT-PCR of the TCR CDR3. Using its own MiXCR run on the multiplex PCR reads, TCRdb lists one record per CDR3 protein. The table has roughly 420,000 distinct CDR3 sequences, less than 20% seen once. The sequencing sample was made of blood. The receptors shown here come from a woman younger than 35 with Graves' hyperthyroidism.

This clonotype was observed at least ten times. This rearrangement joins TRBV6-1 to TRBJ2-7; D gene unclear. Trimming took off 0 bases at V and 3 bases at J, with 15 bases between the two ends. Germline assignment: CDR1 MNHNS and CDR2 SASEGT. The CDR3 runs 16 residues. The CDR3 DNA sequence: TGTGCCAGCAGTGAAGCCCCCCCCTACCTGGACTACGAGCAGTACTTC. Translation gives CASSEAPPYLDYEQYF.

This clonotype was observed many times. This sequence joins TRBV6-1 and TRBJ1-5; tentatively, D is TRBD1 (6 bases). The CDR3 extends over 15 amino acids. The germline gives CDR1 MNHNS, CDR2 SASEGT. V lost 7 bases to trimming and J lost 4 bases, with 17 bases between them. CDR3 DNA: TGTGCCAGCACTCAGCCCGGGGGCGTAAATCAGCCCCAGCATTTT. This translates into CASTQPGGVNQPQHF.

In this sample, this clonotype turned up many times. The chain links TRBV7-9 to TRBJ2-3, with 9 bases aligning to TRBD1. CDR1 and CDR2 (germline): SEHNR, FQNEAQ (reference sequence). With 6 bases clipped from V and 2 bases from J, the junction kept 9 bases outside the gene matches. The CDR3 length is 16 residues. CDR3 loop: CASSSRDRVNTDTQYF. The CDR3 DNA reads as TGTGCCAGCAGTAGCCGGGACAGGGTAAACACAGATACGCAGTATTTT.

The sample holds a few counts of this clonotype. This sequence may be a read error, since a much larger clone differs from it by one base. This chain joins TRBV30 and TRBJ1-5, with D unresolved. The CDR3 has 14 amino acids. CDR1 and CDR2 from the germline V gene are GTSNPN and SVGIG (reference sequence). V dropped 3 bases and J dropped 0 bases, with 9 bases sitting between them. This chain's CDR3 is CAWRGGYSNQPQHF. The CDR3 nucleotides read TGTGCCTGGAGGGGAGGCTATAGCAATCAGCCCCAGCATTTT.

This clonotype has ten or more counts. The CDR3 coding sequence is TGCGCCAGCTCCTTGGGCGCCTTAATGAACACTGAAGCTTTCTTT. It translates to CASSLGALMNTEAFF. V usage is TRBV5-1 and J usage is TRBJ1-1; no definite D call. The V gene's germline CDR1 is SGHRS and CDR2 YFSETQ. Trimming took 7 bases from V and 0 from J, leaving 16 bases between them. CDR3 length: 15 residues. The full variable domain, with the rest looked up from reference TRBV5-1 and TRBJ1-1, is KAGVTQTPRYLIKTRGQQVTLSCSPISGHRSVSWYQQTPGQGLQFLFEYFSETQRNKGNFPGRFSGRQFSNSRSEMNVSTLELGDSALYLCASSLGALMNTEAFFGQGTRLTVV.

The sample holds a few counts of this clonotype. The J gene is TRBJ2-5, the V gene TRBV20-1; 8 positions agree with TRBD2. CDR1 and CDR2 from the germline V gene are DFQATT and SNEGSKA (reference sequence). V shed 2 bases, J shed 5 bases, and the junction held 7 bases outside the gene matches. CDR3 length: 14 amino acids. CDR3 loop: CSARTRGGLETQYF. CDR3 sequence (DNA): TGCAGTGCTAGAACCCGGGGGGGCCTCGAGACCCAGTACTTC.

This clonotype has ten or more counts. This chain uses TRBV5-4 with TRBJ2-5; 9 positions agree with TRBD2. The CDR3 runs to 14 residues. Germline lookup yields CDR1 SGHNT and CDR2 YYREEE (reference sequence). J lost 5 bases, V lost 5 bases, and 7 bases had no gene match. Written as DNA, the CDR3 is TGTGCCAGCAGTGCGGGGGGGGGTCTGGAGACCCAGTACTTC. Translating gives CASSAGGGLETQYF.

In its sample, this clonotype was seen many times. The chain carries TRBV30 and TRBJ2-7, with D uncertain. Germline V gene sequence: CDR1 GTSNPN, CDR2 SVGIG (reference sequence). The CDR3 consists of 15 residues. V was pared by 1 base and J by 3 bases, with 16 bases between. Written as DNA, the CDR3 is TGTGCCTGGAGTGAATCGCACGCGTCCCTCTACGAGCAGTACTTC. Translating it yields CAWSESHASLYEQYF. The complete variable domain, with remaining parts taken from reference TRBV30 and TRBJ2-7, reads SQTIHQWPATLVQPVGSPLSLECTVEGTSNPNLYWYRQAAGRGLQLLFYSVGIGQISSEVPQNLSASRPQDRQFILSSKKLLLSDSGFYLCAWSESHASLYEQYFGPGTRLTVT.

This clonotype was seen a few times. The genes are TRBV11-2 and TRBJ1-2; D unclear. Germline lookup yields CDR1 SGHAT and CDR2 FQNNGV. V dropped 2 bases and J dropped 8 bases, with 9 bases sitting between them. The CDR3 sequence is 12 residues long. DNA of the CDR3: TGTGCCAGCAGCTTAATCAGAACCGGCTACACCTTC. Its protein product is CASSLIRTGYTF.

This clonotype was counted many times. At one end, the junction sequence differs from germline, possibly due to a read error. The CDR3: CSIDRPNTEAFF. CDR3 in DNA: TGCAGCATTGACAGACCGAACACTGAAGCTTTCTTT. The V gene is TRBV29-1, the J gene TRBJ1-1; tentative D call: TRBD1 (5 bases). Germline lookup yields CDR1 SQVTM and CDR2 ANQGSEA. The CDR3 runs to 12 residues.

This clonotype occurred many times. The CDR3 region has the DNA TGTGCCAGCAGCTTAGATGCAGGGGGCACTAACTATGGCTACACCTTC. Its translation: CASSLDAGGTNYGYTF. The chain carries TRBV7-3 and TRBJ1-2; 8 bases agree with TRBD1. The CDR3 totals 16 residues. The V gene end was trimmed by 2 bases and the J gene end by 0 bases; junction bases not matched to a gene: 5. CDR1 and CDR2 from the germline V gene are SGHTA and FQGTGA.

In this sample, this clonotype turned up a few times. The chain joins TRBV30 to TRBJ2-2, with no clear D. V lost 2 bases and J 7 bases, leaving 11 bases between the germline ends. The CDR3 is 13 amino acids. The germline CDR1 and CDR2 sequences are GTSNPN and SVGIG (reference sequence). The CDR3 spells CAWSKTGNGELFF. As DNA, the CDR3 is TGTGCCTGGAGTAAAACGGGTAACGGGGAGCTGTTTTTT.

This clonotype was recorded at least ten times. The chain has TRBV6-1 and TRBJ2-7, with D possibly matching TRBD1 (6 bases). The CDR3 consists of 14 residues. Germline V lookup: CDR1 MNHNS, CDR2 SASEGT. V lost 3 bases and J 2 bases, leaving 11 bases between the germline ends. The CDR3 sequence is CASSDAQGTYEQYF. The DNA for the CDR3 is TGTGCCAGCAGTGATGCCCAGGGGACCTACGAGCAGTACTTC.

This clonotype came up a few times. The chain uses TRBV7-3 and TRBJ1-1; tentative D call: TRBD1 (5 bases). The CDR3 is 16 amino acids. CDR1 SGHTA and CDR2 FQGTGA come from the germline V gene. Between the trimmed V and J ends, which lost 2 bases and 7 bases, there was a span of 20 bases. The DNA of the CDR3 is TGTGCCAGCAGCTTATCGAGGGTGGCAGGGTGGAGTGAAGCTTTCTTT. Protein sequence: CASSLSRVAGWSEAFF.

Note on this clonotype: A much larger clonotype is one base distant, so this may be a read error. The chain links TRBV7-9 to TRBJ1-6; TRBD1 matches at 8 bases. This CDR3 contains 14 residues. Germline V gene sequence: CDR1 SEHNR, CDR2 FQNEAQ (reference sequence). CDR3 in amino acids: CAGRAGGERSPLHF. CDR3 sequence (DNA): TGTGCCGGCAGGGCAGGGGGCGAAAGATCACCCCTCCACTTT.

This clonotype was detected many times. The chain carries TRBV2 and TRBJ1-2; TRBD1 aligns across 8 bases. V lost 5 bases and J lost 8; bases outside the gene matches: 13. This CDR3 has 15 amino acids. The germline V gene encodes CDR1 SNHLY and CDR2 FYNNEI. CDR3: CASSSRTGPYDGYTF. CDR3 coding DNA: TGTGCCAGCAGTTCTAGGACAGGGCCCTATGACGGCTACACCTTC.

V and J are TRBV28 and TRBJ1-2; possibly TRBD1 for D (6 bases). The CDR3 spans 15 residues. From germline, CDR1 is MDHEN and CDR2 SYDVKM. Deletions cut 6 bases from V and 4 bases from J, with 18 bases between. Here the CDR3 reads CASRNSQGMGYGYTF. The CDR3 DNA sequence: TGTGCCAGCAGAAACTCACAGGGCATGGGCTATGGCTACACCTTC.

Ten or more counts support this clonotype. This rearrangement joins TRBV6-5 to TRBJ2-5, with 13 bases identical to TRBD2. The CDR3 totals 19 residues. Germline values: CDR1 MNHEY, CDR2 SVGAGI. V lost 0 bases, J lost 3 bases, and 10 bases stayed unmatched. CDR3 residues: CASSYSPGTSGTSKETQYF. Written as DNA, the CDR3 is TGTGCCAGCAGTTACTCCCCCGGGACTAGCGGGACCTCTAAAGAGACCCAGTACTTC.